Shown below are 10 T cell receptor beta chains from a single sample sequenced in a study of cytomegalovirus exposure and HLA in healthy donors. Profiling relied on immunoSEQ multiplex PCR, and the TCRdb table lists in-frame clones only, not all of them. The repertoire holds about 73,000 clones, with about 94% as singletons. The sample consisted of PBMCs. The receptors shown here come from a woman under 30 in good health and CMV-seronegative.

The gene calls are TRBV4-1 and TRBJ2-7; D is perhaps TRBD2 (5 bases). With 8 bases removed from V and 7 bases from J, the gap between germline ends came to 18 bases. The germline CDR1 and CDR2 sequences are MGHRA and YSYEKL. The CDR3 spans 13 residues. The CDR3 DNA reads as TGCGCCAGCCGGAGCGGAGAGGGCCTTGAGCAGTACTTC. It encodes CASRSGEGLEQYF.

The rearrangement joins TRBV2 to TRBJ2-7; 8 nucleotides agree with TRBD2. In germline, CDR1 is SNHLY, CDR2 FYNNEI. CDR3 size: 15 residues. With 2 bases clipped from V and 0 bases from J, the junction kept 3 bases outside the gene matches. The CDR3 is CASSESSGSSYEQYF. In DNA, the CDR3 is TGTGCCAGCAGTGAATCCAGCGGGAGCTCCTACGAGCAGTACTTC. The full variable domain, completed using reference TRBV2 and TRBJ2-7, is EPEVTQTPSHQVTQMGQEVILRCVPISNHLYFYWYRQILGQKVEFLVSFYNNEISEKSEIFDDQFSVERPDGSNFTLKIRSTKLEDSAMYFCASSESSGSSYEQYFGPGTRLTVT.

V usage is TRBV27 and J usage is TRBJ1-2, with 8 bases aligning to TRBD1. Germline V gene sequence: CDR1 MNHEY, CDR2 SMNVEV (reference sequence). Trimming at V came to 6 bases and at J to 8 bases, leaving 20 bases not matched to a gene. The CDR3 has 17 residues. For the CDR3, the DNA is TGTGCCAGCAGCCCTGGACAGGGTGGGTTATCCAGCCGCGGCTACACCTTC. Amino acid sequence: CASSPGQGGLSSRGYTF.

The V gene is TRBV9, the J gene TRBJ1-4, with D perhaps TRBD1 (6 bases). Germline V CDR1 and CDR2: SGDLS, YYNGEE. CDR3 size: 15 residues. V lost 3 bases and J 8 bases, leaving 17 bases between the germline ends. The CDR3 DNA follows: TGTGCCAGCAGCGCCTCAGGGGCCAAGGGGGAAAAACTGTTTTTT. Its translation is CASSASGAKGEKLFF.

The chain couples TRBV10-1 to TRBJ2-2; D is ambiguous. V was shortened by 8 bases and J by 6 bases, with 13 bases between the two germline ends. From germline, CDR1 is WNHNN and CDR2 SYGVQD (reference sequence). CDR3 length: 13 amino acids. CDR3 nucleotide sequence: TGCGCCAGCGGGCATATTTTGGCCGGGGAGCTGTTTTTT. Translation: CASGHILAGELFF.

The chain couples TRBV28 to TRBJ2-7, with 9 positions matching TRBD1. Germline CDR1 and CDR2: MDHEN and SYDVKM. V lost 4 bases, J lost 11 bases, and 3 bases stayed unmatched. The CDR3 consists of 11 residues. DNA of the CDR3: TGTGCCAGCAGTTCAGGACAGGGGAAGTACTTC. Translated: CASSSGQGKYF.

V is TRBV2 and J is TRBJ1-5; 7 nucleotides match TRBD1. CDR3 length: 14 residues. In germline, CDR1 is SNHLY, CDR2 FYNNEI. The V and J ends lost 4 bases and 3 bases, in that order; junction bases with no gene match: 3. CDR3 in amino acids: CASSAGTVNQPQHF. DNA for the CDR3: TGTGCCAGCAGTGCCGGGACAGTCAATCAGCCCCAGCATTTT.

This chain connects TRBV18 to TRBJ2-5; D remains unclear. Trimming pared 5 bases from V and 0 bases from J, leaving 4 bases between. The CDR3 spans 12 residues. Per germline, CDR1 KGHSH and CDR2 LQKENI. CDR3 amino acids: CASSSYQETQYF. The DNA for the CDR3 is TGTGCCAGCTCATCGTACCAAGAGACCCAGTACTTC.

The V call is TRBV6-5, the J call TRBJ2-7; D gene ambiguous. The germline V gene has CDR1 MNHEY and CDR2 SVGAGI. CDR3 length: 12 amino acids. Trimming cost V 7 bases and J 1 base, with 8 bases left between them. The CDR3 region is CASTARSYEQYF. The CDR3 DNA sequence: TGTGCCAGCACGGCTAGATCCTACGAGCAGTACTTC.

The V gene is TRBV15, the J gene TRBJ2-5, with TRBD1 matching 8 bases. The ends lost 1 base at V and 4 bases at J; junction bases unmatched: 2. Per germline, CDR1 LNHNV and CDR2 YYDKDF (reference sequence). This CDR3 region has 14 residues. The CDR3 reads CATSRVGQGETQYF. CDR3 nucleotides: TGTGCCACCAGCAGAGTCGGACAGGGAGAGACCCAGTACTTC.